The 24 T cell receptor beta chains below were found in one sample sequenced in a study of T-cell reconstitution after alpha-beta-depleted transplantation in children. During its preparation, the TCRbeta library received unique molecular identifiers. TCRdb recomputed calls from the PCR reads with MiXCR, one row per CDR3 protein. The sample holds some 600,000 distinct CDR3 sequences; around 13% are singletons and the top ten take 2.2%. The material sequenced was PBMCs, mostly from graft donor cells, taken 360 days after TCRalphabeta/CD19-depleted stem cell transplant. These receptor sequences come from a male patient between 10 and 17 years old who had a stem cell transplant for acute myeloid leukemia, so the T cells may come from the graft donor.

This clonotype has just a few counts. V is TRBV20-1 and J is TRBJ2-5; 8 bases fit TRBD2. The CDR3 has 16 residues. Germline lookup yields CDR1 DFQATT and CDR2 SNEGSKA (reference sequence). The trim removed 6 bases at V and 1 base at J, leaving 13 bases unmatched. DNA of the CDR3: TGCAGTGCAAGTCAAGACGCGGGAGGATCCCAAGAGACCCAGTACTTC. Protein: CSASQDAGGSQETQYF.

V is TRBV7-3 and J is TRBJ2-1; 10 nucleotides match TRBD2. V lost 0 bases, J lost 6 bases, and 5 bases stayed unmatched. This CDR3 comprises 16 residues. CDR1 is SGHTA, CDR2 FQGTGA, per germline. CDR3 residues: CASSLTGGLAFNEQFF. The CDR3 DNA reads as TGTGCCAGCAGCTTAACTGGGGGACTAGCGTTCAATGAGCAGTTCTTC.

The chain couples TRBV5-1 to TRBJ1-5, with D possibly being TRBD1 (6 bases). The germline V and J ends were trimmed by 0 bases and 6 bases, with 10 bases remaining between them. The germline V gene encodes CDR1 SGHRS and CDR2 YFSETQ. The CDR3 is 14 amino acids. The CDR3 DNA reads as TGCGCCAGCAGCTTGGAGGGGGGGACTCAGCCCCAGCATTTT. Amino acids: CASSLEGGTQPQHF.

The chain is built from TRBV7-9 and TRBJ2-5; either TRBD1 or TRBD2 may supply D (5 bases each). The CDR3 is made up of 14 amino acids. The V gene lost 4 bases and the J gene lost 7 bases, with 16 bases spanning the gap. Germline assignment: CDR1 SEHNR and CDR2 FQNEAQ (reference sequence). CDR3 coding DNA: TGTGCCAGCAGCTCAGACGGGACCCCGGGGACCCAGTACTTC. Translation gives CASSSDGTPGTQYF.

This clonotype was observed a few times. The chain carries TRBV4-3 and TRBJ2-1; D ambiguous. The CDR3 covers 16 residues. Germline V gene lookup returns CDR1 LGHNA and CDR2 YSLEER. With 0 bases removed from V and 0 bases from J, the gap between germline ends came to 9 bases. The CDR3 sequence: CASSQDKLSSYNEQFF. CDR3 nucleotides: TGCGCCAGCAGCCAAGATAAACTGTCCTCCTACAATGAGCAGTTCTTC.

This clonotype was seen more than once but under ten times. The genes are TRBV11-1 and TRBJ2-7, with D unresolved. Germline V gene lookup returns CDR1 SGHAT and CDR2 FQDESV (reference sequence). CDR3 length: 13 amino acids. V lost 5 bases and J 2 bases, leaving 10 bases between the germline ends. The CDR3 region is CASSPRDAYEQYF. The DNA for the CDR3 is TGTGCCAGCAGCCCTCGAGACGCCTACGAGCAGTACTTC.

This clonotype was recorded at least ten times. The V and J genes are TRBV7-2 and TRBJ1-2, with TRBD1 as a possible D gene (6 bases). The V gene lost 5 bases and the J gene lost 0 bases, with 13 bases spanning the gap. This CDR3 spans 15 amino acids. Germline values: CDR1 SGHTA, CDR2 FQGNSA. CDR3 bases: TGTGCCAGCAGCCCCACAGGGAACCCTAACTATGGCTACACCTTC. It encodes CASSPTGNPNYGYTF.

The chain combines TRBV7-2 with TRBJ2-3; TRBD1 agrees at 7 bases. This CDR3 contains 15 residues. Germline CDR1 SGHTA, CDR2 FQGNSA. Trimming at V came to 1 base and at J to 3 bases, leaving 4 bases not matched to a gene. CDR3 protein: CASSLERQGTDTQYF. For the CDR3, the DNA is TGTGCCAGCAGCTTAGAAAGACAGGGAACAGATACGCAGTATTTT.

A few counts support this clonotype. The rearrangement links TRBV14 to TRBJ2-1; D remains ambiguous. The CDR3 has 17 residues. The ends were cut back, 1 base at V and 4 bases at J, with 17 bases in the middle. Germline V gene data show CDR1 as SGHDN and CDR2 as FVKESK. The CDR3 region is CASSQAGALTPYNEQFF. The CDR3 region has the DNA TGTGCCAGCAGCCAAGCGGGCGCACTCACCCCGTACAATGAGCAGTTCTTC. Full variable domain (rest looked up from reference TRBV14 and TRBJ2-1): EAGVTQFPSHSVIEKGQTVTLRCDPISGHDNLYWYRRVMGKEIKFLLHFVKESKQDESGMPNNRFLAERTGGTYSTLKVQPAELEDSGVYFCASSQAGALTPYNEQFFGPGTRLTVL.

The rearrangement uses TRBV29-1 and TRBJ2-7; D gene unclear. Germline CDR1 and CDR2: SQVTM and ANQGSEA. V was cut by 2 bases and J by 2 bases, with 10 bases left in between. This CDR3 region has 13 residues. In nucleotides, the CDR3 is TGCAGCGTTGAATTACAGCACACCTACGAGCAGTACTTC. Translating it yields CSVELQHTYEQYF.

This clonotype was recorded at least ten times. CDR3 residues: CAISPSGSIYEQYF. Here the CDR3 DNA reads TGTGCCATCTCCCCTAGCGGGAGTATCTACGAGCAGTACTTC. The chain uses TRBV10-3 and TRBJ2-7; 10 nucleotides agree with TRBD2. Germline V gives CDR1 ENHRY, CDR2 SYGVKD. The CDR3 has 14 amino acids. J was trimmed by 3 bases and V by 8 bases; bases with no gene match: 7.

The chain combines TRBV29-1 with TRBJ2-2, with 8 bases identical to TRBD2. V dropped 4 bases and J dropped 3; count of bases not matched to a gene: 10. The CDR3 extends over 16 amino acids. Per germline, CDR1 SQVTM and CDR2 ANQGSEA. CDR3 nucleotide sequence: TGCAGCGTTGGGGGCCCGCGGGAGGCCGACACCGGGGAGCTGTTTTTT. This translates into CSVGGPREADTGELFF.

CDR3 sequence reads: CSVLGGKFWGEAFF. The CDR3 nucleotides read TGCAGCGTCCTGGGGGGCAAATTTTGGGGTGAAGCTTTCTTT. This rearrangement joins TRBV29-1 to TRBJ1-1; weak D call: TRBD1 (6 bases). Germline V gene data show CDR1 as SQVTM and CDR2 as ANQGSEA. CDR3 length: 14 residues. V was clipped by 6 bases and J by 7 bases, with 21 bases between them.

The genes are TRBV7-2 and TRBJ2-5; tentative D call: TRBD1 (6 bases). V was pared by 5 bases and J by 5 bases, with 21 bases between. Germline loops: CDR1 SGHTA, CDR2 FQGNSA. The CDR3 runs to 16 residues. The CDR3 region has the DNA TGTGCCAGCAGCACGGGCCAGGCCCTAGGACAGGAGACCCAGTACTTC. It codes for CASSTGQALGQETQYF.

The gene calls are TRBV5-1 and TRBJ2-7; D gene ambiguous. CDR1 is SGHRS and CDR2 is YFSETQ in the germline V gene. V was clipped by 4 bases and J by 1 base, with 12 bases between them. There are 14 residues in the CDR3. Here the CDR3 DNA reads TGCGCCAGCAGCCCCCCACACGGATCCTACGAGCAGTACTTC. Translated: CASSPPHGSYEQYF.

This clonotype has more than one count but fewer than ten. The chain employs TRBV4-3 and TRBJ2-5, with TRBD2 identical over 7 bases. CDR1 and CDR2 from the germline V gene are LGHNA and YSLEER. CDR3 length equals 16 residues. V was pared by 1 base and J by 5 bases, with 10 bases of the junction left unmatched. The CDR3 here is CASSQGVGQRGETQYF. CDR3 coding DNA: TGCGCCAGCAGCCAAGGAGTCGGGCAGCGGGGCGAGACCCAGTACTTC.

This clonotype was counted between two and nine times. The chain uses TRBV12-3 or TRBV12-4 and TRBJ2-5; 13 positions agree with TRBD2. The J segment lost 5 bases and the V segment lost 2 bases, leaving 5 bases of the junction unmatched. There are 16 residues in the CDR3. CDR3 residues: CASSLWTSGSEETQYF. The CDR3 DNA follows: TGTGCCAGCAGTTTATGGACTAGCGGGAGTGAGGAGACCCAGTACTTC.

Only a few counts were recorded for this clonotype. The J gene is TRBJ1-5, the V gene TRBV7-8; tentative D call: TRBD1 (5 bases). V lost 5 bases, J lost 1 base, and 24 bases lay in between. Germline V gives CDR1 SGHVS, CDR2 FQNEAQ. The CDR3 spans 19 residues. The CDR3 DNA reads as TGTGCCAGCAGCCTCGGGTCCGGGGGTCGCCAGGGAAGCAATCAGCCCCAGCATTTT. Protein sequence: CASSLGSGGRQGSNQPQHF.

J is TRBJ2-3 and V is TRBV7-9; 11 bases are a match to TRBD2. The CDR3 contains 15 residues. CDR1 and CDR2 (germline): SEHNR, FQNEAQ (reference sequence). With V trimmed by 7 bases and J by 5 bases, 8 bases remained unmatched. CDR3 DNA: TGTGCCAGCACCTCACTAGCGGGAGCTGGAGATACGCAGTATTTT. This translates into CASTSLAGAGDTQYF. Together with reference TRBV7-9 and TRBJ2-3, the CDR3 gives the full variable domain: DTGVSQNPRHKITKRGQNVTFRCDPISEHNRLYWYRQTLGQGPEFLTYFQNEAQLEKSRLLSDRFSAERPKGSFSTLEIQRTEQGDSAMYLCASTSLAGAGDTQYFGPGTRLTVL.

The chain joins TRBV5-1 to TRBJ2-1; TRBD2 is a possible D gene (5 bases). The CDR3 loop spans 15 amino acids. V dropped 2 bases and J dropped 0 bases, with 9 bases sitting between them. Germline CDR1 and CDR2: SGHRS and YFSETQ. This CDR3 is CASSFPRDSYNEQFF. The CDR3 DNA follows: TGCGCCAGCAGCTTTCCACGGGACTCCTACAATGAGCAGTTCTTC. Supplemented by reference TRBV5-1 and TRBJ2-1, the full variable domain reads KAGVTQTPRYLIKTRGQQVTLSCSPISGHRSVSWYQQTPGQGLQFLFEYFSETQRNKGNFPGRFSGRQFSNSRSEMNVSTLELGDSALYLCASSFPRDSYNEQFFGPGTRLTVL.

This sequence joins TRBV27 and TRBJ2-3, with D possibly being TRBD1 (7 bases). Trimming shortened V by 3 bases and J by 8 bases, and 21 bases separated the two germline ends. The germline gives CDR1 MNHEY, CDR2 SMNVEV (reference sequence). This CDR3 has 16 residues. The CDR3 spells CASSFGGPHQGGTQYF. The DNA for the CDR3 is TGTGCCAGCAGTTTTGGAGGACCACACCAGGGGGGTACGCAGTATTTT.

J is TRBJ2-1 and V is TRBV7-3; TRBD2 matches 11 bases. Germline CDR1 and CDR2: SGHTA and FQGTGA. There are 15 residues in the CDR3. The V and J ends lost 6 bases and 7 bases, in that order; junction bases with no gene match: 8. CDR3 sequence: CASSYSGRGGNEQFF. The DNA for the CDR3 is TGTGCCAGCAGTTATAGCGGGAGGGGGGGGAATGAGCAGTTCTTC.

The chain links TRBV5-1 to TRBJ2-3; a possible D gene is TRBD1 (6 bases). This CDR3 is 16 amino acids long. Germline V gene lookup returns CDR1 SGHRS and CDR2 YFSETQ. The germline V and J ends were trimmed by 0 bases and 5 bases, with 16 bases remaining between them. The CDR3 loop is CASSLGLLPGQDTQYF. For the CDR3, the DNA is TGCGCCAGCAGCTTGGGCCTTTTACCGGGACAAGATACGCAGTATTTT.

The rearrangement joins TRBV5-1 to TRBJ2-3, with 14 bases that match TRBD2. There are 16 residues in the CDR3. V gave up 0 bases and J gave up 10 bases; unmatched junction bases: 7. Germline V gives CDR1 SGHRS, CDR2 YFSETQ. The chain's CDR3 is CASSLDGTSGGGPQYF. The CDR3 region has the DNA TGCGCCAGCAGCTTGGACGGGACTAGCGGGGGTGGGCCGCAGTATTTT.